A selection of T cell receptor beta chains follows, all from one sample in a study of OX40 agonist ivuxolimab in advanced cancers. TCRdb's copy holds only in-frame clones and misses some; the assay was immunoSEQ multiplex PCR. The table shows 55,000 to 80,000 clones, with 84% occurring only once. Material: CD4+ or CD8+ T cells sorted from blood, obtained in a trial of the OX40 agonist ivuxolimab. The receptors shown here come from an adult with an advanced solid tumor such as melanoma, head and neck, liver or kidney cancer. Each CDR3 is given without its conserved first and last residue.

v_gene,CDR3aa
TRBV4-1,ASSQVNSLEFSYT
TRBV5-1,ASSQGGGNQPQH
TRBV7-2,ASSREGGQGRYEQY
TRBV6-5,ASGTGELYNSPLH
TRBV2,ASEVIGSYNEQF
TRBV7-2,ASSLDSLGYT
TRBV10-3,AISGSGGVYNEQF
TRBV7-3,ASSLTAGRNIQY
TRBV6-4,ASSDIGHGYT
TRBV13,ASSQAQGYNNEQF
TRBV28,ASSWTGLTDTQY
TRBV28,ASNTMGQGSYEQY
TRBV30,AWTPRLNEKLF
TRBV7-7,ASSLGQGRVEKLF
TRBV4-1,ASTPASGGYEQY
TRBV5-6,ASSPVESSLLYGYT
TRBV9,ASSVSGRPQETQY
TRBV19,ASIPRTSGNTGELF
TRBV5-7,ASSLSRGCETQY
TRBV7-9,ASSLGLLEAF